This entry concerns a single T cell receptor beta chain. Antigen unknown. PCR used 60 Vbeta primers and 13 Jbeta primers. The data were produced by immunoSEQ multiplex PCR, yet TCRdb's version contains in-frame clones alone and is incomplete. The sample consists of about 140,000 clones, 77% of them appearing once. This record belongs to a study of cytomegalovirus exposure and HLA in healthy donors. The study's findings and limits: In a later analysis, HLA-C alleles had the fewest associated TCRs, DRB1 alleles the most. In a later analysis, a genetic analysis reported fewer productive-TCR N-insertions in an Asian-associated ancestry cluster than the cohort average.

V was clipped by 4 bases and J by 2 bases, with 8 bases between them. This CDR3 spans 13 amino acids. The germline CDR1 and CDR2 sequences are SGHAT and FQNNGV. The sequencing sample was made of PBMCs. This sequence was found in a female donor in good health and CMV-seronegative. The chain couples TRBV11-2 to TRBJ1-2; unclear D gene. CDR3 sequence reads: CASSSAGNYGYTF. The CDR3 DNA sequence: TGTGCCAGCAGCTCAGCAGGCAACTATGGCTACACCTTC.